Listed below are T cell receptor beta chains from one sample, sequenced in a study of chemoradiotherapy in HPV16-positive cancers. Produced via immunoSEQ multiplex PCR; TCRdb's table is partial and in-frame only. The sample lists tens of thousands of clones, around 85% occurring once. Specimen: blood, collected from a patient who underwent chemoradiotherapy. All receptors come from a human donor with HPV-associated anogenital cancer. CDR3s include the opening cysteine and the closing phenylalanine or tryptophan. The D gene is left open where the match is weak. The size field is filled for only some rows; it gives once, few, many or a size class.

DNA: TGCGCCAGCAGCTTGGAAGGGACAGTTCCCCAGGAGCAGTACTTC; CDR3: CASSLEGTVPQEQYF; V: TRBV5-1; D: TRBD1; J: TRBJ2-7; size: -
DNA: TGTGCCAGCAGTTATACGGAGGGGGCAGTTGGAAACACCATATATTTT; CDR3: CASSYTEGAVGNTIYF; V: TRBV6-5; D: TRBD1; J: TRBJ1-3; size: -
DNA: TGCGCCAGCAGCCAAACCTATAGCGGGAGCTCCTACGAGCAGTACTTC; CDR3: CASSQTYSGSSYEQYF; V: TRBV4-1; D: TRBD2; J: TRBJ2-7; size: -
DNA: TGTGCCAGCAGCCCCGACGGGGGCCCTTTGTACGAGCAGTACTTC; CDR3: CASSPDGGPLYEQYF; V: TRBV7-2; D: -; J: TRBJ2-7; size: -
DNA: TGTGCCAGCAGCTCCCGCAAGGGGCACGAGCAGTACTTC; CDR3: CASSSRKGHEQYF; V: TRBV7-3; D: -; J: TRBJ2-7; size: -
DNA: TGTGCCTGGAGTGTAGTCAGCGGGGGTATTGGCTACACCTTC; CDR3: CAWSVVSGGIGYTF; V: TRBV30; D: -; J: TRBJ1-2; size: -
DNA: TGCGCCAGCAGTTTTAATCCCCCGACAGACCCTGTGGGAAACACCATATATTTT; CDR3: CASSFNPPTDPVGNTIYF; V: TRBV5-1; D: -; J: TRBJ1-3; size: -
DNA: TGTGCTAGCAGCTCGACGGCGAGGGCCGGGGAGACCCAGTACTTC; CDR3: CASSSTARAGETQYF; V: TRBV7-7; D: -; J: TRBJ2-5; size: -
DNA: TGCGCCAGCAGCTTGGGCCTTGGGACAGGGGGCCTCTCCTACGAGCAGTACTTC; CDR3: CASSLGLGTGGLSYEQYF; V: TRBV5-1; D: TRBD1; J: TRBJ2-7; size: -
DNA: TGTGCCAGCTCAAGTTCGGGCCAGCCCTTTGGGAACGAGCAGTACTTC; CDR3: CASSSSGQPFGNEQYF; V: TRBV18; D: -; J: TRBJ2-7; size: -
DNA: TGTGCTAGTGGTTCGACCCCCACTAGCGGGAGGAACAATGAGCAGTTCTTC; CDR3: CASGSTPTSGRNNEQFF; V: TRBV12-5; D: TRBD2; J: TRBJ2-1; size: -
DNA: TGTGCCAGCAGTTTGGCTGCCGGAGGGGGCTACACCTTC; CDR3: CASSLAAGGGYTF; V: TRBV27; D: -; J: TRBJ1-2; size: -
DNA: TGTGCCAGCAGCCCGTGGACAGGGTCTACGTACGAGCAGTACTTC; CDR3: CASSPWTGSTYEQYF; V: TRBV5-5; D: TRBD1; J: TRBJ2-7; size: -
DNA: TGTGCCAGCAGCTTAGACAGGCAGCCCCAGCATTTT; CDR3: CASSLDRQPQHF; V: TRBV7-9; D: -; J: TRBJ1-5; size: once
DNA: TGTGCCAGCTCAGAAACAGGGGGCTGGATAAGCTACACCTTC; CDR3: CASSETGGWISYTF; V: TRBV18; D: TRBD1; J: TRBJ1-2; size: -
DNA: TGTGCCAGCAGGGTAGACAGTCGCGGCACCGGGGAGCTGTTTTTT; CDR3: CASRVDSRGTGELFF; V: TRBV6-5; D: -; J: TRBJ2-2; size: -
DNA: TGCGCCAGCAGCTTGGGCCTGTACCCAGATACGCAGTATTTT; CDR3: CASSLGLYPDTQYF; V: TRBV5-1; D: -; J: TRBJ2-3; size: -
DNA: TGCGCCAGCAGCTTGGCCGTGGTCAACAATGAGCAGTTCTTC; CDR3: CASSLAVVNNEQFF; V: TRBV5-1; D: -; J: TRBJ2-1; size: -
DNA: TGTGCCAGCAGCTTAGCGGGACTAGCGGGAAGGACCGGGGAGCTGTTTTTT; CDR3: CASSLAGLAGRTGELFF; V: TRBV7-8; D: TRBD2; J: TRBJ2-2; size: once
DNA: TGTGCCAGCAGCGCAACATCCCTATCCGGGAATAATTCACCCCTCCACTTT; CDR3: CASSATSLSGNNSPLHF; V: TRBV9; D: -; J: TRBJ1-6; size: -
DNA: TGTGCCAGCACCCCCTCTCAGGGATCCGAGCAGTACTTC; CDR3: CASTPSQGSEQYF; V: TRBV6-5; D: -; J: TRBJ2-7; size: -
DNA: TGTGCCAGCAGCTTAGGGGGTGGAAACACCATATATTTT; CDR3: CASSLGGGNTIYF; V: TRBV7-6; D: -; J: TRBJ1-3; size: -
DNA: TGTGCCAGCACCCCGGCGAGCTATAATTCACCCCTCCACTTT; CDR3: CASTPASYNSPLHF; V: TRBV6-5; D: -; J: TRBJ1-6; size: once
DNA: TGTGCCAGCAGCTCCGGGACAGGGAGCAATCAGCCCCAGCATTTT; CDR3: CASSSGTGSNQPQHF; V: TRBV7-2; D: TRBD1; J: TRBJ1-5; size: -
DNA: TGCGCCAGCAGCTCGACCGGGACAGGGGGTGGCGGGGAGCTGTTTTTT; CDR3: CASSSTGTGGGGELFF; V: TRBV10-1; D: TRBD1; J: TRBJ2-2; size: -
DNA: TGTGCCAGCAGTGATACAGGGGGCCCTTACGAGCAGTACTTC; CDR3: CASSDTGGPYEQYF; V: TRBV6-1; D: TRBD1; J: TRBJ2-7; size: -
DNA: TGTGCCAGCAGTCCTCAGGACGGGAGCTCCTACGAGCAGTACTTC; CDR3: CASSPQDGSSYEQYF; V: TRBV6-6; D: -; J: TRBJ2-7; size: -
DNA: TGTGCCAGCAGCTCCAGGACTAGCGGGAAGGAGACCCAGTACTTC; CDR3: CASSSRTSGKETQYF; V: TRBV7-2; D: TRBD2; J: TRBJ2-5; size: few
DNA: TGTGCCACCAGCAGAGAGGTCCCAGCGGGAGCGGTATTAGGCGAGCAGTACTTC; CDR3: CATSREVPAGAVLGEQYF; V: TRBV15; D: TRBD2; J: TRBJ2-7; size: -
DNA: TGTGCCAGCACCGGGACAGGGTACTACGAGCAGTACTTC; CDR3: CASTGTGYYEQYF; V: TRBV27; D: TRBD1; J: TRBJ2-7; size: -
DNA: TGTGCCAGCAGCGCCGCCCTGGATCGGCCCCAGCATTTT; CDR3: CASSAALDRPQHF; V: TRBV7-9; D: -; J: TRBJ1-5; size: -
DNA: TGTGCCAGCAGGTTTACGGGGGAGCAGTACTTC; CDR3: CASRFTGEQYF; V: TRBV6-6; D: -; J: TRBJ2-7; size: -
DNA: TGTGCCAGCAGCTTACGGCTAGCGGGGGGGCAAGAGACCCAGTACTTC; CDR3: CASSLRLAGGQETQYF; V: TRBV7-6; D: TRBD2; J: TRBJ2-5; size: -
DNA: TGTGCCAGCAGCTGGAAGGGGGGATCCGACAATGAGCAGTTCTTC; CDR3: CASSWKGGSDNEQFF; V: TRBV9; D: -; J: TRBJ2-1; size: -
DNA: TGTGCCAGCAGTTCCCCCCGCGGGGCAGGATACGAGCAGTACTTC; CDR3: CASSSPRGAGYEQYF; V: TRBV7-9; D: -; J: TRBJ2-7; size: -
DNA: -; CDR3: CASILDGSGFQHF; V: TRBV6-1; D: -; J: TRBJ1-5; size: -
DNA: TGCGCCAGCAGCCCGATTACGCAGGGGGAGACCCAGTACTTC; CDR3: CASSPITQGETQYF; V: TRBV5-1; D: -; J: TRBJ2-5; size: -
DNA: TGTGCCAGCAGCCATAGGGGAGATAATGAAAAACTGTTTTTT; CDR3: CASSHRGDNEKLFF; V: TRBV14; D: -; J: TRBJ1-4; size: -
DNA: TGTGCCAGCGTGACTTACGGGACAGTTAATGAAAAACTGTTTTTT; CDR3: CASVTYGTVNEKLFF; V: TRBV14; D: TRBD1; J: TRBJ1-4; size: -
DNA: TGTGCCAGCAGCCCTCAACGCAGTGAGCAGTTCTTC; CDR3: CASSPQRSEQFF; V: TRBV9; D: -; J: TRBJ2-1; size: -
DNA: TGTGCCAGCAGGTGGACAGGGGGTACCTACGAGCAGTACTTC; CDR3: CASRWTGGTYEQYF; V: TRBV11-2; D: TRBD1; J: TRBJ2-7; size: -
DNA: TGCGCCAGCAGCTTGCGGAGCGGGGGACCTGGTACCTACAATGAGCAGTTCTTC; CDR3: CASSLRSGGPGTYNEQFF; V: TRBV5-1; D: TRBD2; J: TRBJ2-1; size: -
DNA: TGCGCCAGCAGCTTGGACACCGCGAACACCGGGGAGCTGTTTTTT; CDR3: CASSLDTANTGELFF; V: TRBV5-1; D: -; J: TRBJ2-2; size: -
DNA: TGTGCCAGCAGCCCTCCTTCTAGCGGGGGGAACACCGGGGAGCTGTTTTTT; CDR3: CASSPPSSGGNTGELFF; V: TRBV9; D: TRBD2; J: TRBJ2-2; size: -
DNA: TGCGCCAGCAGCCAAGGACCCCGGGGGAACACTGAAGCTTTCTTT; CDR3: CASSQGPRGNTEAFF; V: TRBV4-1; D: -; J: TRBJ1-1; size: -
DNA: TGTGCCGTATCAGGGGAGTCGGCTGAAGCTTTCTTT; CDR3: CAVSGESAEAFF; V: TRBV10-3; D: -; J: TRBJ1-1; size: -
DNA: TGTGCCAGCAGAAGGGACGGGAACACTGAAGCTTTCTTT; CDR3: CASRRDGNTEAFF; V: TRBV21-1; D: -; J: TRBJ1-1; size: -
DNA: TGTGCCTGGAGATCTAGCACTAGCGGGGACGATGAGCAGTTCTTC; CDR3: CAWRSSTSGDDEQFF; V: TRBV30; D: TRBD2; J: TRBJ2-1; size: -
DNA: TGTGCCAGCGCTGAGAGGACTGAAGCTTTCTTT; CDR3: CASAERTEAFF; V: TRBV2; D: -; J: TRBJ1-1; size: once
DNA: TGCGCCAGCAGCTGGGGTGGCTCCTACGAGCAGTACTTC; CDR3: CASSWGGSYEQYF; V: TRBV5-1; D: -; J: TRBJ2-7; size: -
DNA: TGTGCCAGCAGCTTAGGGACTTTGAGACTAGACACAGATACGCAGTATTTT; CDR3: CASSLGTLRLDTDTQYF; V: TRBV7-2; D: -; J: TRBJ2-3; size: -
DNA: TGTGCCAGCAGCTTAGGGGGATCCGGGGAGCTGTTTTTT; CDR3: CASSLGGSGELFF; V: TRBV7-8; D: -; J: TRBJ2-2; size: -
DNA: TGTGCCAGCAGCCCAGACAGGATTAATGAAAAACTGTTTTTT; CDR3: CASSPDRINEKLFF; V: TRBV5-8; D: -; J: TRBJ1-4; size: -
DNA: TGTGCCAGCAGCTTAGATGGCAGGGGAAATGGCTACACCTTC; CDR3: CASSLDGRGNGYTF; V: TRBV7-9; D: -; J: TRBJ1-2; size: -
DNA: TGTGCCAGCAGCTTAGAAGAGGGTTGGAACACCGGGGAGCTGTTTTTT; CDR3: CASSLEEGWNTGELFF; V: TRBV7-6; D: -; J: TRBJ2-2; size: -